A selection of T cell receptor beta chains follows, all from one sample in a study of blood T cell repertoires in COVID-19. Only in-frame clones appear in the TCRdb table, and some are missing; sequencing was by immunoSEQ multiplex PCR. The sample yields about 35,000 clones, roughly 88% seen once. Input material: peripheral blood. The receptors were gathered from a human donor in a cohort sampled during active COVID-19. The CDR3 runs from the conserved cysteine through the conserved F or W.

cdr3_length: 14
v_call: TRBV24-1
j_call: TRBJ2-1
cdr3_aa: CATSDLRGYNEQFF

cdr3_length: 13
v_call: TRBV11-2
j_call: TRBJ1-1
cdr3_aa: CASSLPGTVEAFF

cdr3_length: 15
v_call: TRBV18
j_call: TRBJ1-1
cdr3_aa: CASSPGHSSLTEAFF

cdr3_length: 12
v_call: TRBV29-1
j_call: TRBJ2-7
cdr3_aa: CSVLQGPHEQYF

cdr3_length: 13
v_call: TRBV5-4
j_call: TRBJ2-1
cdr3_aa: CASSSDYYNEQFF

cdr3_length: 14
v_call: TRBV18
j_call: TRBJ2-1
cdr3_aa: CASSPSGRAGEQFF

cdr3_length: 14
v_call: TRBV7-2
j_call: TRBJ2-3
cdr3_aa: CASSFAGITDTQYF

cdr3_length: 12
v_call: TRBV7-9
j_call: TRBJ1-5
cdr3_aa: CASGQDNQPQHF

cdr3_length: 18
v_call: TRBV18
j_call: TRBJ2-7
cdr3_aa: CASSPRQGRWEKPYEQYF

cdr3_length: 11
v_call: TRBV18
j_call: TRBJ2-7
cdr3_aa: CASSDSYEQYF

cdr3_length: 15
v_call: TRBV20-1
j_call: TRBJ2-7
cdr3_aa: CSASGVGGSSYEQYF

cdr3_length: 11
v_call: TRBV19
j_call: TRBJ2-5
cdr3_aa: CASGGRETQYF

cdr3_length: 14
v_call: TRBV7-8
j_call: TRBJ2-7
cdr3_aa: CASSPGQTPYEQYF

cdr3_length: 13
v_call: TRBV27
j_call: TRBJ1-2
cdr3_aa: CASSVGQNYGYTF

cdr3_length: 15
v_call: TRBV18
j_call: TRBJ2-1
cdr3_aa: CASSQIGQGNNEQFF

cdr3_length: 15
v_call: TRBV2
j_call: TRBJ2-3
cdr3_aa: CASRRRGGNADTQYF

cdr3_length: 14
v_call: TRBV9
j_call: TRBJ2-3
cdr3_aa: CASSASRRQDTQYF

cdr3_length: 13
v_call: TRBV11-3
j_call: TRBJ2-1
cdr3_aa: CASSDATSWEQFF

cdr3_length: 14
v_call: TRBV29-1
j_call: TRBJ2-1
cdr3_aa: CSALLAGRHNEQFF

cdr3_length: 15
v_call: TRBV28
j_call: TRBJ1-5
cdr3_aa: CASSWRQSNNQPQHF

cdr3_length: 14
v_call: TRBV29-1
j_call: TRBJ1-2
cdr3_aa: CSVYNDRFNYGYTF

cdr3_length: 12
v_call: TRBV3-1/TRBV3-2
j_call: TRBJ2-7
cdr3_aa: CASRGPLYEQYF

cdr3_length: 16
v_call: TRBV12-5
j_call: TRBJ2-1
cdr3_aa: CASGSVGTGAYNEQFF

cdr3_length: 16
v_call: TRBV4-3
j_call: TRBJ1-1
cdr3_aa: CASSQGDRGLKTEAFF

cdr3_length: 14
v_call: TRBV5-1
j_call: TRBJ2-3
cdr3_aa: CASSFAASTDTQYF

cdr3_length: 13
v_call: TRBV19
j_call: TRBJ2-2
cdr3_aa: CASGTVNTGELFF

cdr3_length: 18
v_call: TRBV2
j_call: TRBJ1-3
cdr3_aa: CASGDPGQGPSSGNTIYF

cdr3_length: 18
v_call: TRBV6-1
j_call: TRBJ2-3
cdr3_aa: CASSEGTLAGAIRDTQYF

cdr3_length: 15
v_call: TRBV24-1
j_call: TRBJ2-1
cdr3_aa: CATSDPSGRASEQFF